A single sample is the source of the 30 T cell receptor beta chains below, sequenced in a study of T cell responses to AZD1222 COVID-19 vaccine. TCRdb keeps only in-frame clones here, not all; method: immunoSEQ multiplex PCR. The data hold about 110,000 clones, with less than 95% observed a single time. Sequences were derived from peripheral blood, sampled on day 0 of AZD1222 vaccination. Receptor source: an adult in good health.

The DNA of the CDR3 is TGTGCCAGCAGTGAAAGACAGGCCCCCAATCAGCCCCAGCATTTT. This sequence encodes CASSERQAPNQPQHF. The chain recombines TRBV2 with TRBJ1-5; weak D call: TRBD1 (6 bases). Germline V gives CDR1 SNHLY, CDR2 FYNNEI. Trimming removed 2 bases at V and 3 bases at J, with 11 bases between. CDR3 size: 15 residues. The whole variable domain, remainder taken from reference TRBV2 and TRBJ1-5, is EPEVTQTPSHQVTQMGQEVILRCVPISNHLYFYWYRQILGQKVEFLVSFYNNEISEKSEIFDDQFSVERPDGSNFTLKIRSTKLEDSAMYFCASSERQAPNQPQHFGDGTRLSIL.

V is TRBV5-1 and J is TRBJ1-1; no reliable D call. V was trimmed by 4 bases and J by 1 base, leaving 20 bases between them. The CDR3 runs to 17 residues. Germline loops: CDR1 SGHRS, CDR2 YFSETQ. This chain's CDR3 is CASSLTARRGPNTEAFF. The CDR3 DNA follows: TGCGCCAGCAGCCTCACCGCCCGGCGGGGTCCGAACACTGAAGCTTTCTTT.

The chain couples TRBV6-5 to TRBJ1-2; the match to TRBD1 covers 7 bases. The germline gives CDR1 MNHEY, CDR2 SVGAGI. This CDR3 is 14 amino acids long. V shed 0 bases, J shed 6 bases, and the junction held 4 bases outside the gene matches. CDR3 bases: TGTGCCAGCAGTTACTCGGAGGGGGCCAATGGCTACACCTTC. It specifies CASSYSEGANGYTF.

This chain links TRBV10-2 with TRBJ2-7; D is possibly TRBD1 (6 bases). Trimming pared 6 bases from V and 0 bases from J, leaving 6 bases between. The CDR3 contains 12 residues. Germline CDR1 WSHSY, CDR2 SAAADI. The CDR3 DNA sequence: TGCGCCAGCAGGGACAGCTCCTACGAGCAGTACTTC. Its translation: CASRDSSYEQYF.

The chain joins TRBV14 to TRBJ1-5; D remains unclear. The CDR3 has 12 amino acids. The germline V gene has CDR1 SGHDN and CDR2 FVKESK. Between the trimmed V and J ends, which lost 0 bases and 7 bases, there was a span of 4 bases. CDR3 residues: CASSQERQPQHF. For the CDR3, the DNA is TGTGCCAGCAGCCAAGAACGACAGCCCCAGCATTTT.

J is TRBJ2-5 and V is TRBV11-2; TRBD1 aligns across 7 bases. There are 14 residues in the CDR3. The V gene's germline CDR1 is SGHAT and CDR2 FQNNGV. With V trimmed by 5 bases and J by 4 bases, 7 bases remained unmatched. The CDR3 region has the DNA TGTGCCAGCAGCGCCAGACAGGGAGCAGAGACCCAGTACTTC. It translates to CASSARQGAETQYF.

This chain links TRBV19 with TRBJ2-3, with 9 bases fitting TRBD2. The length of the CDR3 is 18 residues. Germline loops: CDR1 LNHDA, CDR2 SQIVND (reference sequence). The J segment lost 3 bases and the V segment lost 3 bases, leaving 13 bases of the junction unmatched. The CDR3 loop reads CASSIRAGGRERTDTQYF. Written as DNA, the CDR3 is TGTGCCAGTAGTATTCGTGCGGGGGGGCGGGAACGGACAGATACGCAGTATTTT.

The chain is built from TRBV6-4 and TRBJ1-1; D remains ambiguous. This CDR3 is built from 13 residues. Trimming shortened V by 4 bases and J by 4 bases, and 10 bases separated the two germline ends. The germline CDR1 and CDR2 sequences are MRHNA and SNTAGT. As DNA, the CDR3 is TGTGCCAGCAGTGCCTCATACACCACTGAAGCTTTCTTT. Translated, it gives CASSASYTTEAFF.

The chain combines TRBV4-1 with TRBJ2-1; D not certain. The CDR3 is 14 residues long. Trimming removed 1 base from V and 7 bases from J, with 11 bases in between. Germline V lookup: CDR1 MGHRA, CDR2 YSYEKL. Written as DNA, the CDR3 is TGCGCCAGCAGCCAAGGGAGATTGCGGAATGAGCAGTTCTTC. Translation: CASSQGRLRNEQFF.

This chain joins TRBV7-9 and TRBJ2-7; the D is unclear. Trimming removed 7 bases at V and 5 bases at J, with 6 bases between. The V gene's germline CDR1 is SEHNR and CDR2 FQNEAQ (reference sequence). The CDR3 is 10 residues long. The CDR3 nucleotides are TGTGCCAGCAATGTCCACGAGCAGTACTTC. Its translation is CASNVHEQYF.

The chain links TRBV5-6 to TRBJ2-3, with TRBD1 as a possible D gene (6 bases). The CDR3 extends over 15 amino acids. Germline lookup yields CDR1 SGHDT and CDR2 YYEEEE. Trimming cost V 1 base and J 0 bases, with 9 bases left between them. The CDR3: CASSLRGYSTDTQYF. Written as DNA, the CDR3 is TGTGCCAGCAGCTTGAGGGGGTATAGCACAGATACGCAGTATTTT. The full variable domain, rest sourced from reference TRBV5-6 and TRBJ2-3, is DAGVTQSPTHLIKTRGQQVTLRCSPKSGHDTVSWYQQALGQGPQFIFQYYEEEERQRGNFPDRFSGHQFPNYSSELNVNALLLGDSALYLCASSLRGYSTDTQYFGPGTRLTVL.

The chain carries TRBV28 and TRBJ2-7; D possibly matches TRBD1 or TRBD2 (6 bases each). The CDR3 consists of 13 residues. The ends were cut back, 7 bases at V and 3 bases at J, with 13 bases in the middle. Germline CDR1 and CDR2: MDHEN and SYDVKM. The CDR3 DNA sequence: TGTGCCAGCACCCTTGGAGGGGGCTACGAGCAGTACTTC. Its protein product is CASTLGGGYEQYF. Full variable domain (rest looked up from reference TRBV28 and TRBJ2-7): DVKVTQSSRYLVKRTGEKVFLECVQDMDHENMFWYRQDPGLGLRLIYFSYDVKMKEKGDIPEGYSVSREKKERFSLILESASTNQTSMYLCASTLGGGYEQYFGPGTRLTVT.

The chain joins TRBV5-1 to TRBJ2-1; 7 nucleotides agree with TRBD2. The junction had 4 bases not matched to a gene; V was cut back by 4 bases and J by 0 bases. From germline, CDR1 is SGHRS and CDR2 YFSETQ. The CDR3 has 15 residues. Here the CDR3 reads CASSRLAGSYNEQFF. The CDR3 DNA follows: TGCGCCAGCAGCCGTTTAGCGGGCTCCTACAATGAGCAGTTCTTC.

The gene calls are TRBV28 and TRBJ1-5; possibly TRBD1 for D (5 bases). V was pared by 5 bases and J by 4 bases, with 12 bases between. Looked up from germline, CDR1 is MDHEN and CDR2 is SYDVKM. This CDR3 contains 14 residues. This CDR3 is CASSGGGRNQPQHF. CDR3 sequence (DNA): TGTGCCAGCAGTGGGGGGGGGAGGAATCAGCCCCAGCATTTT.

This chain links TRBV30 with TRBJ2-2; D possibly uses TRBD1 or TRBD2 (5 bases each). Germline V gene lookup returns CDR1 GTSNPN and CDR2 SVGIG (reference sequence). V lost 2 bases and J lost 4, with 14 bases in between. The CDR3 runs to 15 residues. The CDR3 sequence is CAWSLLGEITGELFF. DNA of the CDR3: TGTGCCTGGAGTCTGTTGGGGGAGATCACCGGGGAGCTGTTTTTT.

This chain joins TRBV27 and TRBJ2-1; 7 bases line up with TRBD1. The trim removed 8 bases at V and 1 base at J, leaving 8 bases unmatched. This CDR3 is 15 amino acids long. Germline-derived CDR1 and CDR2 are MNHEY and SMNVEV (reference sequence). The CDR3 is CASGEFRGSYNEQFF. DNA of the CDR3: TGTGCCAGCGGGGAATTCAGGGGGTCCTACAATGAGCAGTTCTTC.

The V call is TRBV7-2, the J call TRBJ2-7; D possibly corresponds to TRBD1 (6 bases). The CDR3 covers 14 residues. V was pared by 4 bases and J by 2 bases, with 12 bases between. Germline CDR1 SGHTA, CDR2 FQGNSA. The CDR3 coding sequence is TGTGCCAGCAGCTCAAACAGGGTAGCCTACGAGCAGTACTTC. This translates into CASSSNRVAYEQYF.

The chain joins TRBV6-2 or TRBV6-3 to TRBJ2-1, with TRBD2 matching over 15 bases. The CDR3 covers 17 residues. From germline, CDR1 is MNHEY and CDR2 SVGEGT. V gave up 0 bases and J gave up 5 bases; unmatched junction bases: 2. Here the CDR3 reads CASSYSGLAGGDNEQFF. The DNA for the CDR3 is TGTGCCAGCAGTTACTCTGGACTAGCGGGGGGGGACAATGAGCAGTTCTTC.

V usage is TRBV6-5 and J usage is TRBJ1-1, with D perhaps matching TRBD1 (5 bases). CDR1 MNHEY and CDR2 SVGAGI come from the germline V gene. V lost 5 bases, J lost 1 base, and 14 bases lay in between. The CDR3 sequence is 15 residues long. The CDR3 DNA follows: TGTGCCAGCAGTAAGGGGTGGGCTACGAACACTGAAGCTTTCTTT. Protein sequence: CASSKGWATNTEAFF.

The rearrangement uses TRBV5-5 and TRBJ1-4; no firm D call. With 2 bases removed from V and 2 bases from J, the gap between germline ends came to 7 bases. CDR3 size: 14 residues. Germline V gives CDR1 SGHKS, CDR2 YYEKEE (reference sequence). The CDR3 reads CASSFSGTNEKLFF. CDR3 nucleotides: TGTGCCAGCAGCTTCTCCGGGACTAATGAAAAACTGTTTTTT. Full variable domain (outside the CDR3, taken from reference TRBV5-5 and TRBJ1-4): DAGVTQSPTHLIKTRGQQVTLRCSPISGHKSVSWYQQVLGQGPQFIFQYYEKEERGRGNFPDRFSARQFPNYSSELNVNALLLGDSALYLCASSFSGTNEKLFFGSGTQLSVL.

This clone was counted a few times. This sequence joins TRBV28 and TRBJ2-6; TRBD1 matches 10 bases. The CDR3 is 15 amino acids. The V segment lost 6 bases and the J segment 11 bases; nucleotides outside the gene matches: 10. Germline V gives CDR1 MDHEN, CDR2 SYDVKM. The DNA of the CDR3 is TGTGCCAGCAGCCTCAACCCCGGGACAGGGGACGTCCTGACTTTC. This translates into CASSLNPGTGDVLTF.

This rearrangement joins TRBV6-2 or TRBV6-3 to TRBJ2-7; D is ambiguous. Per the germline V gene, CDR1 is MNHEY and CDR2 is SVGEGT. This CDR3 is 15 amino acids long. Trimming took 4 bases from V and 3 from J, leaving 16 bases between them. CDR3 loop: CASSSEDPRYYEQYF. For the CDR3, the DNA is TGTGCCAGCAGTTCTGAGGACCCGCGCTACTACGAGCAGTACTTC.

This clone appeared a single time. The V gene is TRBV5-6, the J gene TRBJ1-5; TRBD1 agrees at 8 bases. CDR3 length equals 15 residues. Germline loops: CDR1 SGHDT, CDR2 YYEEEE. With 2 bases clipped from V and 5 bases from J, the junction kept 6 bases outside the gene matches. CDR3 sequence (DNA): TGTGCCAGCAGCTTCGGGACAGGTGCTCATCAGCCCCAGCATTTT. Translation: CASSFGTGAHQPQHF. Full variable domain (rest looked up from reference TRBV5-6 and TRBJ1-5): DAGVTQSPTHLIKTRGQQVTLRCSPKSGHDTVSWYQQALGQGPQFIFQYYEEEERQRGNFPDRFSGHQFPNYSSELNVNALLLGDSALYLCASSFGTGAHQPQHFGDGTRLSIL.

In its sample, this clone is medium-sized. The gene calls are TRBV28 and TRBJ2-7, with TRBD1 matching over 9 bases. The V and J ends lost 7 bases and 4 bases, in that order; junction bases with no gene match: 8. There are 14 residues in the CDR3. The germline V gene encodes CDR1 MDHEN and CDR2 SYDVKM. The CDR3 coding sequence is TGTGCCAGCACCAGGACAGGGGTTCTTTACGAGCAGTACTTC. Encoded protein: CASTRTGVLYEQYF.

The CDR3 DNA sequence: TGTGCCAGCAGTTTGACCGGGACTAGCGGGGGGGCCATGGAGACCCAGTACTTC. This codes for CASSLTGTSGGAMETQYF. J is TRBJ2-5 and V is TRBV2; 16 bases line up with TRBD2. CDR3 size: 18 residues. Losses at the gene ends were 5 bases for V and 5 bases for J; bases not matched to a gene: 11. Germline CDR1 reads SNHLY; CDR2 reads FYNNEI.

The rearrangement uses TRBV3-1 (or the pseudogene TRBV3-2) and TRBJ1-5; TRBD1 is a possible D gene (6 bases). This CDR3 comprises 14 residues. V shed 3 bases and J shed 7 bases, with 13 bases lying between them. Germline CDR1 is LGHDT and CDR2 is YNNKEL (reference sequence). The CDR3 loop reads CASSHSTGRQPQHF. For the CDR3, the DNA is TGTGCCAGCAGCCATTCTACAGGGCGACAGCCCCAGCATTTT.

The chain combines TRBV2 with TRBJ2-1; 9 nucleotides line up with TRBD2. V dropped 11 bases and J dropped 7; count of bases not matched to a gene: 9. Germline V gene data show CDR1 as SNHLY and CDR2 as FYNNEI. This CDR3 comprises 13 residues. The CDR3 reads CAASLAGFNEQFF. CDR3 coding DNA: TGTGCCGCGAGTCTAGCGGGGTTTAATGAGCAGTTCTTC. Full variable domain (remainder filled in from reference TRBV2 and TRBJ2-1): EPEVTQTPSHQVTQMGQEVILRCVPISNHLYFYWYRQILGQKVEFLVSFYNNEISEKSEIFDDQFSVERPDGSNFTLKIRSTKLEDSAMYFCAASLAGFNEQFFGPGTRLTVL.

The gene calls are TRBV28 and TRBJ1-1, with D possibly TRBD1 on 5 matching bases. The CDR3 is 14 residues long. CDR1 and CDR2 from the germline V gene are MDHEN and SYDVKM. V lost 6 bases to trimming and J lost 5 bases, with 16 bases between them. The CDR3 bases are TGTGCCAGCAGCTGGTGGGGGACGGGGACTGAAGCTTTCTTT. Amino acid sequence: CASSWWGTGTEAFF.

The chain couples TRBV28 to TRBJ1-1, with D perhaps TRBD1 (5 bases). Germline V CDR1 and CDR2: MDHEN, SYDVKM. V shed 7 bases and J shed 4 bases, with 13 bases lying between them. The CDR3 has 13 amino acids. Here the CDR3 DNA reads TGTGCCAGCACCGGTGGGGCCGGCACTGAAGCTTTCTTT. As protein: CASTGGAGTEAFF.

The CDR3 region has the DNA TGTGCCAGCAGTAATCCAGACTATGGCTACACCTTC. Its protein is CASSNPDYGYTF. This sequence joins TRBV6-5 and TRBJ1-2; D is undetermined. CDR1 is MNHEY, CDR2 SVGAGI, per germline. The CDR3 totals 12 residues. V lost 5 bases and J 3 bases, leaving 7 bases between the germline ends.